Listed below are T cell receptor beta chains from one sample, sequenced in a study of preoperative IRX-2 immunotherapy in early breast cancer. Profiling relied on immunoSEQ multiplex PCR, and the TCRdb table lists in-frame clones only, not all of them. The repertoire holds over 55,000 clones, with 94% as singletons. Sampling took place from a patient treated with IRX-2 immunotherapy. These receptors all stem from a human donor with breast cancer. Both conserved end residues are part of each CDR3. The order of the fields is J gene, clone size, D gene, V gene, CDR3 protein, CDR3 DNA. D genes are given only for firm matches. Clone size is shown for a subset of rows, as once, few, many or a class of expanded clone.

>TRBJ2-7|once|.|TRBV28
CASTGDIYEQYF
TGTGCCAGCACGGGGGACATCTACGAGCAGTACTTC
>TRBJ1-2|.|.|TRBV28
CASSFDGTTANVGGYTF
TGTGCCAGCAGTTTTGATGGAACGACAGCTAACGTGGGCGGCTACACCTTC
>TRBJ2-2|once|TRBD2|TRBV7-2
CASSLGLAGRTGELFF
TGTGCCAGCAGCTTAGGCCTAGCGGGACGGACCGGGGAGCTGTTTTTT
>TRBJ2-1|few|TRBD1|TRBV5-5
CASSLAAGQGRRNEQFF
TGTGCCAGCAGCTTGGCCGCCGGACAGGGAAGAAGAAATGAGCAGTTCTTC
>TRBJ2-7|.|TRBD2|TRBV25-1
CASSVSTSGNEQYF
TGTGCCAGCAGTGTTTCGACTAGCGGTAACGAGCAGTACTTC
>TRBJ2-3|.|.|TRBV9
CASSVEPGRGTDTQYF
TGTGCCAGCAGCGTAGAACCGGGGCGGGGCACAGATACGCAGTATTTT
>TRBJ1-4|few|.|TRBV4-2
CASSPAATNEKLFF
TGTGCCAGCAGCCCCGCTGCAACTAATGAAAAACTGTTTTTT
>TRBJ1-2|.|.|TRBV4-2
CASNTHRTANYGYTF
TGTGCCAGCAACACTCATCGGACTGCTAACTATGGCTACACCTTC
>TRBJ1-1|.|TRBD1|TRBV28
CASAPGQYTEAFF
TGTGCCAGCGCCCCGGGACAGTACACTGAAGCTTTCTTT
>TRBJ2-6|.|.|TRBV7-3
CASSPAPGANVLTF
TGTGCCAGCAGCCCTGCTCCTGGGGCCAACGTCCTGACTTTC
>TRBJ1-4|.|.|TRBV2
CASSQWPVATNEKLFF
TGTGCCAGCAGTCAGTGGCCAGTTGCAACTAATGAAAAACTGTTTTTT
>TRBJ1-2|.|TRBD1|TRBV10-3
CAISAQQGANGYTF
TGTGCCATCAGTGCCCAGCAGGGGGCGAATGGCTACACCTTC
>TRBJ2-5|.|TRBD2|TRBV4-2
CASSPTREPTETQYF
TGTGCCAGCAGCCCGACGCGGGAGCCGACGGAGACCCAGTACTTC
>TRBJ2-2|once|.|TRBV25-1
CASSAPGTGNTGELFF
TGTGCCAGCAGTGCCCCCGGGACGGGGAACACCGGGGAGCTGTTTTTT
>TRBJ2-1|.|TRBD2|TRBV28
CASSLGLAGGLEQFF
TGTGCCAGCAGTTTGGGACTAGCGGGAGGGCTTGAGCAGTTCTTC
>TRBJ1-2|.|.|TRBV5-1
CASSLDALGYTF
TGCGCCAGCAGCTTGGATGCGCTGGGCTACACCTTC
>TRBJ1-2|.|.|TRBV6-5
CASRPVGRDDYTF
TGTGCCAGCAGACCAGTGGGCAGGGACGACTACACCTTC
>TRBJ2-2|.|.|TRBV5-1
CASSLGWSGELFF
TGCGCCAGCAGCTTGGGATGGTCCGGGGAGCTGTTTTTT
>TRBJ1-1|.|.|TRBV29-1
CSVEVGFEAFF
TGCAGCGTTGAAGTAGGGTTTGAAGCTTTCTTT
>TRBJ2-7|.|TRBD2|TRBV27
CASSTGGGYEQYF
TGTGCCAGCTCCACCGGGGGAGGGTACGAGCAGTACTTC
>TRBJ1-5|.|.|TRBV28
CASRFKGRHQPQHF
TGTGCCAGCAGATTTAAGGGTAGGCATCAGCCCCAGCATTTT
>TRBJ2-7|.|TRBD2|TRBV11-2
CASSLTSGSPYEQYF
TGTGCCAGCAGTTTGACTAGCGGGAGTCCCTACGAGCAGTACTTC
>TRBJ2-5|.|.|TRBV7-7
CASSPLGDGETQYF
TGTGCCAGCAGCCCCCTAGGGGATGGAGAGACCCAGTACTTC